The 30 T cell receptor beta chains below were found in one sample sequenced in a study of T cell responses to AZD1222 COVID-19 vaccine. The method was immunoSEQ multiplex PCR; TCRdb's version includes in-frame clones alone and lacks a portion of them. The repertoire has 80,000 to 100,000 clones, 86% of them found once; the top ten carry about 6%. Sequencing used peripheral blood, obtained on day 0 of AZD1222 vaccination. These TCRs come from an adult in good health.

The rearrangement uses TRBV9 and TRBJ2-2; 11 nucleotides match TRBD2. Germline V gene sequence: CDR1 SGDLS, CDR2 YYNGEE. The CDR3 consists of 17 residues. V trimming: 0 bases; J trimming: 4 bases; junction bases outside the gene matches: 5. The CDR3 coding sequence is TGTGCCAGCAGCGTAGGTCTAGCGGGAGGAAGCACCGGGGAGCTGTTTTTT. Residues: CASSVGLAGGSTGELFF.

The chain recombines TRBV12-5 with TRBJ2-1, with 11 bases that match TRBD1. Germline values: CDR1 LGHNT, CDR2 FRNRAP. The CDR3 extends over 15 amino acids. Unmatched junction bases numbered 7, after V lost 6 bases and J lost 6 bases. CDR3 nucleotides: TGTGCTAGTGGCCTCTCCGGGACAGGGGGCAATGAGCAGTTCTTC. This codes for CASGLSGTGGNEQFF.

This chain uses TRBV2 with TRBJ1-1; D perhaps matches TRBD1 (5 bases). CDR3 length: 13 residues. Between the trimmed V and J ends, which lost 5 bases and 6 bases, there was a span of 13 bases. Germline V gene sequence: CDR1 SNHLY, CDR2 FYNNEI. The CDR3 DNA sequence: TGTGCCAGCAGTCAGATCTGGGGGGCTGAAGCTTTCTTT. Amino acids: CASSQIWGAEAFF.

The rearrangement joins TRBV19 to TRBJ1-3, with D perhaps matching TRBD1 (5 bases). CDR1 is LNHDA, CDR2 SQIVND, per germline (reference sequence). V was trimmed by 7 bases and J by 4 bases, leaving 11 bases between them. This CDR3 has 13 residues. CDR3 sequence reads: CASNRQGGNTIYF. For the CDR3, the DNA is TGTGCCAGTAATCGGCAGGGAGGAAACACCATATATTTT.

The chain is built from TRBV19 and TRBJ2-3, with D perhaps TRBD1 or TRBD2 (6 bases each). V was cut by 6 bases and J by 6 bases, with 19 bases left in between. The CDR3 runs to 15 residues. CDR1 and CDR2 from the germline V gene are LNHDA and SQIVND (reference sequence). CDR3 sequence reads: CASSPLGGIWDTQYF. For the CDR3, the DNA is TGTGCCAGTAGCCCTTTAGGGGGGATTTGGGATACGCAGTATTTT.

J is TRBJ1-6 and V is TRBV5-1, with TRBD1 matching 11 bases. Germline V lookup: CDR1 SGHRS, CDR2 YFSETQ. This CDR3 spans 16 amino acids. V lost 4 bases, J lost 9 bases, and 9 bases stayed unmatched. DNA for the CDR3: TGCGCCAGCAGCCTCGGGACAGGGGGAGTTGTTTCACCCCTCCACTTT. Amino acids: CASSLGTGGVVSPLHF.

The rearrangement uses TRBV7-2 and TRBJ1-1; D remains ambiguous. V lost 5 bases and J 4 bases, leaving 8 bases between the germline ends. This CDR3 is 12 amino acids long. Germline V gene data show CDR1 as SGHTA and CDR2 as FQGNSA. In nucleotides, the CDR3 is TGTGCCAGCAGCCCCTCGGGCACTGAAGCTTTCTTT. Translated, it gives CASSPSGTEAFF.

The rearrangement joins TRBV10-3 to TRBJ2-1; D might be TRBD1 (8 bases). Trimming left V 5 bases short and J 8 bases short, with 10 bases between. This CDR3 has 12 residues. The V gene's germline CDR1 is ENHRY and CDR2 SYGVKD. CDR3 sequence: CAISTGGDEQFF. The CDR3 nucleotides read TGTGCCATCAGTACAGGGGGGGATGAGCAGTTCTTC.

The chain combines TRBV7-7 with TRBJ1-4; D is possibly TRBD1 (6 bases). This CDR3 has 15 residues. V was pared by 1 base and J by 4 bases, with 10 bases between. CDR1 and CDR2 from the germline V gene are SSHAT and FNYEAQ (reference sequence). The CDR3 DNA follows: TGTGCCAGCAGCTTAGGGACAGCGTATAATGAAAAACTGTTTTTT. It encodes CASSLGTAYNEKLFF.

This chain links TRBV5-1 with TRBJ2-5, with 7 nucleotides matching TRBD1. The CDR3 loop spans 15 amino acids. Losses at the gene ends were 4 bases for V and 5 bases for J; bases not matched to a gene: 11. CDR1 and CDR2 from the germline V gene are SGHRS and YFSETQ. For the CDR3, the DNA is TGCGCCAGCAGCGCCAAGACAGGGTTGGTTGAGACCCAGTACTTC. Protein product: CASSAKTGLVETQYF.

CDR3 region: CAWSSGLREPSTDTQYF. The CDR3 DNA reads TGTGCCTGGAGTTCCGGGTTGCGGGAGCCGAGCACAGATACGCAGTATTTT. This chain uses TRBV30 with TRBJ2-3; 7 bases are a match to TRBD2. The germline gives CDR1 GTSNPN, CDR2 SVGIG (reference sequence). This CDR3 has 17 amino acids. Losses at the gene ends were 2 bases for V and 0 bases for J; bases not matched to a gene: 11. Variable domain in full (rest from reference TRBV30 and TRBJ2-3): SQTIHQWPATLVQPVGSPLSLECTVEGTSNPNLYWYRQAAGRGLQLLFYSVGIGQISSEVPQNLSASRPQDRQFILSSKKLLLSDSGFYLCAWSSGLREPSTDTQYFGPGTRLTVL.

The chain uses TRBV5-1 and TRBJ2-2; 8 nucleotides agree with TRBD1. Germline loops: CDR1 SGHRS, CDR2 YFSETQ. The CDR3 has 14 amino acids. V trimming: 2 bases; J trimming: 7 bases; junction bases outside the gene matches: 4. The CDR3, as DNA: TGCGCCAGCAGCTTACCCGGGACAGGCGGGGAGCTGTTTTTT. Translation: CASSLPGTGGELFF.

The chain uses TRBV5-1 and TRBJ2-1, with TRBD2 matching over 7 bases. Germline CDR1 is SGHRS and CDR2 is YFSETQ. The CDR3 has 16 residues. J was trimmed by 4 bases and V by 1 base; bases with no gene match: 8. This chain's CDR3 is CASSLRSSGPYNEQFF. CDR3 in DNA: TGCGCCAGCAGCTTGCGCTCTAGCGGTCCATACAATGAGCAGTTCTTC.

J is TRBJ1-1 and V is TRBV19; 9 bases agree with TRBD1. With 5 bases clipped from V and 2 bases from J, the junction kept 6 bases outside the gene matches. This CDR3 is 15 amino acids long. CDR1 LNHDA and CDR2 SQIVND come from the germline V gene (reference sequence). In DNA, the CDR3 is TGTGCCAGTAGTCGGGACAGGGCAGGTAACACTGAAGCTTTCTTT. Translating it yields CASSRDRAGNTEAFF. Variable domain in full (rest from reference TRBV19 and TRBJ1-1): DGGITQSPKYLFRKEGQNVTLSCEQNLNHDAMYWYRQDPGQGLRLIYYSQIVNDFQKGDIAEGYSVSREKKESFPLTVTSAQKNPTAFYLCASSRDRAGNTEAFFGQGTRLTVV.

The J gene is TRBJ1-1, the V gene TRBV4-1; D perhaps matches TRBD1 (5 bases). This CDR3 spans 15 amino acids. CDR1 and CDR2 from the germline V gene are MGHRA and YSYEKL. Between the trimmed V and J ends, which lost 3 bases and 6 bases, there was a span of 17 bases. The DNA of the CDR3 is TGCGCCAGCAGCCAGCTAACGCGGAGGGACCCTGAAGCTTTCTTT. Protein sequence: CASSQLTRRDPEAFF.

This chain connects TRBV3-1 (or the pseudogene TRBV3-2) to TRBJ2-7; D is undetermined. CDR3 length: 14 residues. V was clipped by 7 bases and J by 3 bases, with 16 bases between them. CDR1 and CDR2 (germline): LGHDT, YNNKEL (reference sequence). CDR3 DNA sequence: TGTGCCAGCATGCGGACGGGTTCACACTACGAGCAGTACTTC. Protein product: CASMRTGSHYEQYF.

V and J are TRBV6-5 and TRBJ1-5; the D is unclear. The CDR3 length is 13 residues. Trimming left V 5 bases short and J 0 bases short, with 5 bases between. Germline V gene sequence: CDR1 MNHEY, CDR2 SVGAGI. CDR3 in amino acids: CASSHYSNQPQHF. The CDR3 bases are TGTGCCAGCAGTCACTATAGCAATCAGCCCCAGCATTTT.

In nucleotides, the CDR3 is TGTGCCAGCAGCTTAGGTTTCAACACCGGGGAGCTGTTTTTT. Amino acids: CASSLGFNTGELFF. The rearrangement links TRBV11-1 to TRBJ2-2, with D hard to call. V was trimmed by 1 base and J by 2 bases, leaving 5 bases between them. The germline V gene has CDR1 SGHAT and CDR2 FQDESV (reference sequence). The CDR3 loop spans 14 amino acids.

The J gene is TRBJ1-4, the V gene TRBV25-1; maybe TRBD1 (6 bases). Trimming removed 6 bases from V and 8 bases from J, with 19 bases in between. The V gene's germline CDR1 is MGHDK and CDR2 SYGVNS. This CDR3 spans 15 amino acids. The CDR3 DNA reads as TGTGCCAGCAGGGGGGCGCTTGGGCAAGGCGAAAAACTGTTTTTT. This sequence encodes CASRGALGQGEKLFF.

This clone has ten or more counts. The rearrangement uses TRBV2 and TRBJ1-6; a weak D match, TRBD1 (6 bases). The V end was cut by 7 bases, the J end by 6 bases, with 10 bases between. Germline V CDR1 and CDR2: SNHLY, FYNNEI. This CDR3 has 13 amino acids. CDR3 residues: CASKGEFNSPLHF. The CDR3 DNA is TGTGCCAGCAAGGGGGAATTTAATTCACCCCTCCACTTT.

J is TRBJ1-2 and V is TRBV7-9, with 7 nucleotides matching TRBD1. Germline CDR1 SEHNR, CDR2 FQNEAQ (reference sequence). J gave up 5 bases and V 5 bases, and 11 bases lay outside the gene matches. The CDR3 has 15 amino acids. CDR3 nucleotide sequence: TGTGCCAGCAGCGTCATACAGGGGCTTGAGTATGGCTACACCTTC. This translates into CASSVIQGLEYGYTF.

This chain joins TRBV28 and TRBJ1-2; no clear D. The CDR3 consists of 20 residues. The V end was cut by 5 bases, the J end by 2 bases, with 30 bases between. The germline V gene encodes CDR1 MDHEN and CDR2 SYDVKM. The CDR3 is CASSRPVFRHPQRGNYGYTF. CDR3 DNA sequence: TGTGCCAGCAGTCGGCCCGTCTTTCGACACCCCCAACGAGGGAACTATGGCTACACCTTC.

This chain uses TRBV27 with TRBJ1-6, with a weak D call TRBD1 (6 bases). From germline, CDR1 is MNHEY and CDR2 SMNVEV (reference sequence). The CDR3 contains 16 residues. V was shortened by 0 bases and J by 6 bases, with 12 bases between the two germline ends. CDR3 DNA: TGTGCCAGCAGTTTATCGAGGGGGGCACCTAATTCACCCCTCCACTTT. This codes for CASSLSRGAPNSPLHF.

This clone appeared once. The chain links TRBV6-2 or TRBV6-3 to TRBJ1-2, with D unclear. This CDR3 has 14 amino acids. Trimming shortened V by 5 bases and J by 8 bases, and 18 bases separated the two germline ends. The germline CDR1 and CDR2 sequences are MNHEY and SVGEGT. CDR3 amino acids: CASSTQKGFWGYTF. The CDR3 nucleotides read TGTGCCAGCAGTACCCAGAAAGGGTTCTGGGGCTACACCTTC.

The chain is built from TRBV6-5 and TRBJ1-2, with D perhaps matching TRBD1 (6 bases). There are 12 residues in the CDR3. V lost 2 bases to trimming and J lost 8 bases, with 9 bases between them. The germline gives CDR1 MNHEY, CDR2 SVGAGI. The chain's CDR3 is CASSYTGYGYTF. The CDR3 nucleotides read TGTGCCAGCAGTTACACAGGGTACGGCTACACCTTC.

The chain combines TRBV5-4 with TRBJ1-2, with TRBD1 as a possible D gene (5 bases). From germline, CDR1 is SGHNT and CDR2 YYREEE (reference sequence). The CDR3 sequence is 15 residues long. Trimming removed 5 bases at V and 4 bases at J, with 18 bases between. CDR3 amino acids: CASSLIQVPGYGYTF. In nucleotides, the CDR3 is TGTGCCAGCAGTCTAATACAGGTCCCTGGCTATGGCTACACCTTC.

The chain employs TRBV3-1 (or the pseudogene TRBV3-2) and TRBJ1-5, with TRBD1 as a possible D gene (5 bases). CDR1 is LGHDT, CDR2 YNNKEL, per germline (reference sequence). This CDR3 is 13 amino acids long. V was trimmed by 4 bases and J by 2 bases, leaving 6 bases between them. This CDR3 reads CASSPQGNQPQHF. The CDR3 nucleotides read TGTGCCAGCAGCCCACAGGGCAATCAGCCCCAGCATTTT.

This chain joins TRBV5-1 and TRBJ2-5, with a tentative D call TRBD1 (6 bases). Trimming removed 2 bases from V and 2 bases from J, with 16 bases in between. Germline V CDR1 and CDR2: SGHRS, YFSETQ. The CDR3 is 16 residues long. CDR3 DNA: TGCGCCAGCAGCTTTAACAGGGCGTCGGGGCAAGAGACCCAGTACTTC. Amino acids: CASSFNRASGQETQYF.

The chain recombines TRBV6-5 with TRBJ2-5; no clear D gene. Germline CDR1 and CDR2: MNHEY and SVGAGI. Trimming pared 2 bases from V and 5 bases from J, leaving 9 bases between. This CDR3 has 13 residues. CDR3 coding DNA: TGTGCCAGCAGTTACCTACCGAGGGAGACCCAGTACTTC. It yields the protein CASSYLPRETQYF.

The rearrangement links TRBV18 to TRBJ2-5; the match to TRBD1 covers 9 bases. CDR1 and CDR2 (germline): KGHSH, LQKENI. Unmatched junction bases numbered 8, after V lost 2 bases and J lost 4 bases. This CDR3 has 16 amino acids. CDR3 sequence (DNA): TGTGCCAGCTCACCAAGGCCGGGACAGGGAACAGAGACCCAGTACTTC. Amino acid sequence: CASSPRPGQGTETQYF.